This TCR beta chain was documented in a study of blood T cell repertoires in COVID-19. Trimming cost V 4 bases and J 4 bases; bases outside gene matches: 7. Germline values: CDR1 SGHTA, CDR2 FQGTGA. The CDR3 sequence is 15 residues long. In the original analysis: Estimation of nucleated cell counts relied on the amplification of reference gene primers. Clones were read by immunoSEQ multiplex PCR, and TCRdb kept only the in-frame ones, dropping some. The V and J calls and the clone size are those of that table, but D and trimming were determined from the DNA. The sample lists under 250,000 clones, around 86% seen once, with approximately 1.6% in the top ten. Cohort allocation depended upon clinical history that participants reported.

This chain uses TRBV7-3 with TRBJ2-5; 9 bases are shared with TRBD2. The sequence was collected from a man in his forties who had recovered from COVID-19. The material sequenced was PBMCs or T cells enriched from blood (not recorded which). CDR3 in amino acids: CASSSAGGPGETQYF. The CDR3, as DNA: TGTGCCAGCAGCTCCGCGGGGGGGCCAGGAGAGACCCAGTACTTC.